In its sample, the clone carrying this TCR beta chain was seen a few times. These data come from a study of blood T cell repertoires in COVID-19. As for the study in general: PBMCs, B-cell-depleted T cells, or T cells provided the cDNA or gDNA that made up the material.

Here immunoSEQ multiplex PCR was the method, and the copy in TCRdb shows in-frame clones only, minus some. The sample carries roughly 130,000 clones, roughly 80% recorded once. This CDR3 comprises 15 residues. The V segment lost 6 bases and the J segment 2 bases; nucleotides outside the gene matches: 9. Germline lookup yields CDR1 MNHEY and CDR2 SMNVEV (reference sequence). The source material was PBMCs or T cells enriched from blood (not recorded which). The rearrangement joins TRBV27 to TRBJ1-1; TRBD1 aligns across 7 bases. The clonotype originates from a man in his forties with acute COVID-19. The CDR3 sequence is CASSVTGIGNTEAFF. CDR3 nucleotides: TGTGCCAGCAGCGTGACAGGGATAGGTAACACTGAAGCTTTCTTT.